These T cell receptor beta chains were read from a single sample in a study of graft-versus-host responses after intestinal transplantation. Which antigens these TCRs recognize remains unknown. The repertoire was sequenced with immunoSEQ multiplex PCR; TCRdb's copy has only in-frame clones and lacks some. The repertoire holds 85,000 to 90,000 clones, with less than 95% as singletons. Sequences were derived from unstimulated CD4+ T cells sorted from spleen or lymph node cells, sampled before transplant. The origin of the receptors is a human donor who was the organ donor for an intestinal transplant. CDR3s include the opening cysteine and the closing phenylalanine or tryptophan. D genes are given only for firm matches. The listing skips clone size in some rows; elsewhere it reads once, few, many or a size class.

v_call: TRBV11-1; clone_size: NA; cdr3_length: 16; j_call: TRBJ2-7; d_call: TRBD1; cdr3_nt: TGTGCCAGCAGCTTAGCCGCCGGGACAGCCCACTACGAGCAGTACTTC; cdr3_aa: CASSLAAGTAHYEQYF
v_call: TRBV5-6; clone_size: NA; cdr3_length: 13; j_call: TRBJ2-7; d_call: NA; cdr3_nt: TGTGCCAGCAGCTTTCGGGGTTCCTACGAGCAGTACTTC; cdr3_aa: CASSFRGSYEQYF
v_call: TRBV9; clone_size: NA; cdr3_length: 15; j_call: TRBJ1-1; d_call: TRBD1; cdr3_nt: TGTGCCAGCAGCGCAGGGGGGACAGTAGGCTTTGAAGCTTTCTTT; cdr3_aa: CASSAGGTVGFEAFF
v_call: TRBV7-8; clone_size: NA; cdr3_length: 14; j_call: TRBJ1-6; d_call: NA; cdr3_nt: TGTGCCAGCAGCTTAGACATCTATAATTCACCCCTCCACTTT; cdr3_aa: CASSLDIYNSPLHF
v_call: TRBV5-1; clone_size: NA; cdr3_length: 15; j_call: TRBJ2-5; d_call: TRBD2; cdr3_nt: TGCGCCAGCAGCACCGGAGTAGCGGGGAAAGAGACCCAGTACTTC; cdr3_aa: CASSTGVAGKETQYF
v_call: TRBV9; clone_size: NA; cdr3_length: 19; j_call: TRBJ2-1; d_call: NA; cdr3_nt: TGTGCCAGCAGCGTAGATGACCCAGTCTCCCGGAGCACCCACAATGAGCAGTTCTTC; cdr3_aa: CASSVDDPVSRSTHNEQFF
v_call: TRBV14; clone_size: NA; cdr3_length: 15; j_call: TRBJ1-2; d_call: TRBD1; cdr3_nt: TGTGCCAGCAGCTTACAGGGGGAGCCTAACTATGGCTACACCTTC; cdr3_aa: CASSLQGEPNYGYTF
v_call: TRBV28; clone_size: NA; cdr3_length: 16; j_call: TRBJ2-2; d_call: NA; cdr3_nt: TGTGCCAGCAGCCAACTGAGCGGGTCCTTGACCGGGGAGCTGTTTTTT; cdr3_aa: CASSQLSGSLTGELFF
v_call: TRBV10-3; clone_size: once; cdr3_length: 16; j_call: TRBJ2-7; d_call: NA; cdr3_nt: TGTGCCATCAGTGAGCGGGACTTCCGATACTCCTACGAGCAGTACTTC; cdr3_aa: CAISERDFRYSYEQYF
v_call: TRBV27; clone_size: NA; cdr3_length: 15; j_call: TRBJ2-6; d_call: TRBD1; cdr3_nt: TGTGCCAGCCAGGGACAGTACTCTGGGGCCAACGTCCTGACTTTC; cdr3_aa: CASQGQYSGANVLTF
v_call: TRBV18; clone_size: NA; cdr3_length: 16; j_call: TRBJ1-2; d_call: NA; cdr3_nt: TGTGCCAGCTCACCACCGGGCAGTCTCCCGTTCTATGGCTACACCTTC; cdr3_aa: CASSPPGSLPFYGYTF
v_call: TRBV29-1; clone_size: NA; cdr3_length: 14; j_call: TRBJ2-7; d_call: TRBD2; cdr3_nt: TGCAGCGTTGAACTTCTAGCGGGGGGGAGCGAGCAGTACTTC; cdr3_aa: CSVELLAGGSEQYF
v_call: TRBV11-2; clone_size: NA; cdr3_length: 14; j_call: TRBJ1-6; d_call: TRBD1; cdr3_nt: TGTGCCAGCAGCTTATTCAGGGGGCAATCACCCCTCCACTTT; cdr3_aa: CASSLFRGQSPLHF
v_call: TRBV30; clone_size: NA; cdr3_length: 16; j_call: TRBJ2-5; d_call: NA; cdr3_nt: TGTGCCTGGAGCCACTCAAGACTAGGAACTCGGGAGACCCAGTACTTC; cdr3_aa: CAWSHSRLGTRETQYF
v_call: TRBV28; clone_size: NA; cdr3_length: 12; j_call: TRBJ1-1; d_call: NA; cdr3_nt: TGTGCCAGCCGCATCGGTGGCACTGAAGCTTTCTTT; cdr3_aa: CASRIGGTEAFF
v_call: TRBV2; clone_size: NA; cdr3_length: 13; j_call: TRBJ1-2; d_call: NA; cdr3_nt: TGTGCCAGCAGTCCCCAGGGGTTCTATGGCTACACCTTC; cdr3_aa: CASSPQGFYGYTF
v_call: TRBV5-5; clone_size: few; cdr3_length: 13; j_call: TRBJ2-2; d_call: TRBD2; cdr3_nt: TGTGCCAGCAGCTTACTAGCGACCGGGGAGCTGTTTTTT; cdr3_aa: CASSLLATGELFF
v_call: TRBV20-1; clone_size: NA; cdr3_length: 10; j_call: TRBJ2-5; d_call: NA; cdr3_nt: TGCAGTGCCTGGAGGGAGACCCAGTACTTC; cdr3_aa: CSAWRETQYF
v_call: TRBV6-1; clone_size: NA; cdr3_length: 13; j_call: TRBJ1-5; d_call: TRBD1; cdr3_nt: TGTGCCAGCAGGACAGGGATGGAACAGCCCCAGCATTTT; cdr3_aa: CASRTGMEQPQHF
v_call: TRBV5-1; clone_size: NA; cdr3_length: 17; j_call: TRBJ2-5; d_call: NA; cdr3_nt: TGCGCCAGCAGCTTGCAGTATCAGGCCCCGTACCAAGAGACCCAGTACTTC; cdr3_aa: CASSLQYQAPYQETQYF
v_call: TRBV19; clone_size: NA; cdr3_length: 14; j_call: TRBJ2-3; d_call: TRBD2; cdr3_nt: TGTGCCAGTACTAGCGGGGGGGCAGGAGATACGCAGTATTTT; cdr3_aa: CASTSGGAGDTQYF
v_call: TRBV5-1; clone_size: once; cdr3_length: 15; j_call: TRBJ1-2; d_call: TRBD1; cdr3_nt: TGCGCCAGCAGCTGGGACAGGGGCCTAGGCTATGGCTACACCTTC; cdr3_aa: CASSWDRGLGYGYTF
v_call: TRBV11-1; clone_size: once; cdr3_length: 14; j_call: TRBJ1-2; d_call: TRBD1; cdr3_nt: TGTGCCAGCAGCGGGACAGGGGGCCGGGTTGGCTACACCTTC; cdr3_aa: CASSGTGGRVGYTF
v_call: TRBV2; clone_size: NA; cdr3_length: 14; j_call: TRBJ1-5; d_call: NA; cdr3_nt: TGTGCCAGCAGTGTTGACTATAGCAATCAGCCCCAGCATTTT; cdr3_aa: CASSVDYSNQPQHF
v_call: TRBV6-5; clone_size: NA; cdr3_length: 16; j_call: TRBJ2-1; d_call: TRBD2; cdr3_nt: TGTGCCAGCAGTTACTCGACTAGCGGGAGTTACAATGAGCAGTTCTTC; cdr3_aa: CASSYSTSGSYNEQFF
v_call: TRBV5-1; clone_size: few; cdr3_length: 16; j_call: TRBJ2-3; d_call: TRBD2; cdr3_nt: TGCGCCAGCAGCTTGATAGCGGGGTCAATGGCAGATACGCAGTATTTT; cdr3_aa: CASSLIAGSMADTQYF
v_call: TRBV27; clone_size: NA; cdr3_length: 16; j_call: TRBJ2-2; d_call: NA; cdr3_nt: TGTGCCAGCAGTGCCACCCGGGACTCTAGACCCGGGGAGCTGTTTTTT; cdr3_aa: CASSATRDSRPGELFF
v_call: TRBV5-1; clone_size: NA; cdr3_length: 16; j_call: TRBJ2-1; d_call: TRBD2; cdr3_nt: TGCGCCAGCAGCTTGGTGTCTAGCGGGACATGGAATGAGCAGTTCTTC; cdr3_aa: CASSLVSSGTWNEQFF
v_call: TRBV6-6; clone_size: few; cdr3_length: 13; j_call: TRBJ1-2; d_call: TRBD1; cdr3_nt: TGTGCCAGTCAAGGGACAGGGTCGCATGGCTACACCTTC; cdr3_aa: CASQGTGSHGYTF
v_call: TRBV15; clone_size: NA; cdr3_length: 15; j_call: TRBJ2-5; d_call: NA; cdr3_nt: TGTGCCACCAGCAGAGTCCGACGGCAGGAAGAGACCCAGTACTTC; cdr3_aa: CATSRVRRQEETQYF
v_call: TRBV11-2; clone_size: NA; cdr3_length: 13; j_call: TRBJ1-3; d_call: NA; cdr3_nt: TGTGCCAGCAGCTTAGTCGTCGGAAACACCATATATTTT; cdr3_aa: CASSLVVGNTIYF
v_call: TRBV6-6; clone_size: NA; cdr3_length: 14; j_call: TRBJ2-2; d_call: TRBD1; cdr3_nt: TGTGCCAGCAGATACGGACAGGGGACCGGGGAGCTGTTTTTT; cdr3_aa: CASRYGQGTGELFF
v_call: TRBV11-3; clone_size: NA; cdr3_length: 15; j_call: TRBJ2-7; d_call: TRBD1; cdr3_nt: TGTGCCAGCAGCGCATTGAGACAGGGGTTGTCCGAGCAGTACTTC; cdr3_aa: CASSALRQGLSEQYF
v_call: TRBV28; clone_size: NA; cdr3_length: 20; j_call: TRBJ2-6; d_call: NA; cdr3_nt: TGTGCCAGTAAAACAGCCCGCTTCTTGGCAGGTCTGTACGGGGCCAACGTCCTGACTTTC; cdr3_aa: CASKTARFLAGLYGANVLTF
v_call: TRBV6-1; clone_size: NA; cdr3_length: 16; j_call: TRBJ2-3; d_call: NA; cdr3_nt: TGTGCCAGCAGTGGCCGAGCGGCAGCAGGCACAGATACGCAGTATTTT; cdr3_aa: CASSGRAAAGTDTQYF
v_call: TRBV5-5; clone_size: NA; cdr3_length: 18; j_call: TRBJ2-6; d_call: TRBD1; cdr3_nt: TGTGCCAGCAGCCGCACGGGACAGGGGCCTAGAGGGGCCAACGTCCTGACTTTC; cdr3_aa: CASSRTGQGPRGANVLTF
v_call: TRBV19; clone_size: NA; cdr3_length: 16; j_call: TRBJ2-1; d_call: TRBD2; cdr3_nt: TGTGCCAGTAGTATTTTAGCGGGAGGTTGGGTGGATGAGCAGTTCTTC; cdr3_aa: CASSILAGGWVDEQFF
v_call: TRBV2; clone_size: few; cdr3_length: 15; j_call: TRBJ2-7; d_call: TRBD2; cdr3_nt: TGTGCCAGCCGTGAGGGACCACTAGCGGGGTATGAGCAGTACTTC; cdr3_aa: CASREGPLAGYEQYF
v_call: TRBV29-1; clone_size: NA; cdr3_length: 14; j_call: TRBJ1-3; d_call: NA; cdr3_nt: TGCAGCGTTGGCTGGGCAGGATCTGGAAACACCATATATTTT; cdr3_aa: CSVGWAGSGNTIYF
v_call: TRBV6-6; clone_size: NA; cdr3_length: 13; j_call: TRBJ1-1; d_call: NA; cdr3_nt: TGTGCCAGCAGCATAATCGGGGAAGGGAAAGCTTTCTTT; cdr3_aa: CASSIIGEGKAFF
v_call: TRBV7-8; clone_size: NA; cdr3_length: 15; j_call: TRBJ2-1; d_call: TRBD2; cdr3_nt: TGTGCCAGCAGCTCAACTAGCGGGAGGGTCTATGAGCAGTTCTTC; cdr3_aa: CASSSTSGRVYEQFF
v_call: TRBV5-1; clone_size: NA; cdr3_length: 15; j_call: TRBJ2-3; d_call: TRBD2; cdr3_nt: TGCGCCAGCAGCTCGGTTGGAGCGGGGGCAGATACGCAGTATTTT; cdr3_aa: CASSSVGAGADTQYF
v_call: TRBV5-1; clone_size: NA; cdr3_length: 13; j_call: TRBJ1-3; d_call: NA; cdr3_nt: TGCGCCAGCCATGCGTCGTCTGGAAACACCATATATTTT; cdr3_aa: CASHASSGNTIYF
v_call: TRBV27; clone_size: NA; cdr3_length: 15; j_call: TRBJ1-2; d_call: TRBD1; cdr3_nt: TGTGCCAGCAGACGGACAGGGGATACTAACTATGGCTACACCTTC; cdr3_aa: CASRRTGDTNYGYTF
v_call: TRBV2; clone_size: NA; cdr3_length: 18; j_call: TRBJ2-1; d_call: TRBD2; cdr3_nt: TGTGCCAGCAGCGGATCTAGGTGGTGGCGGGGGGGCCCGCCTGAGCAGTTCTTC; cdr3_aa: CASSGSRWWRGGPPEQFF
v_call: TRBV11-3; clone_size: NA; cdr3_length: 15; j_call: TRBJ1-1; d_call: TRBD1; cdr3_nt: TGTGCCAGCAGCTCTAGGACAGGGTTAACCTTGGAAGCTTTCTTT; cdr3_aa: CASSSRTGLTLEAFF
v_call: TRBV27; clone_size: NA; cdr3_length: 15; j_call: TRBJ2-3; d_call: NA; cdr3_nt: TGTGCCAGCAGTTTGAGCGGTCTAGTTACCGATACGCAGTATTTT; cdr3_aa: CASSLSGLVTDTQYF
v_call: TRBV18; clone_size: NA; cdr3_length: 16; j_call: TRBJ2-1; d_call: TRBD1; cdr3_nt: TGTGCCAGCTCATCTTTCCCGGGACAGGGCTACAATGAGCAGTTCTTC; cdr3_aa: CASSSFPGQGYNEQFF
v_call: TRBV6-5; clone_size: NA; cdr3_length: 12; j_call: TRBJ1-1; d_call: NA; cdr3_nt: TGTGCCAGCAGCCGACCCCACCCAGGGGAAATTTTT; cdr3_aa: CASSRPHPGEIF
v_call: TRBV5-1; clone_size: NA; cdr3_length: 16; j_call: TRBJ2-4; d_call: NA; cdr3_nt: TGCGCCAGCAGGGCCGATGGACAGCTAGCCAAAAACATTCAGTACTTC; cdr3_aa: CASRADGQLAKNIQYF
v_call: TRBV6-1; clone_size: NA; cdr3_length: 14; j_call: TRBJ1-6; d_call: NA; cdr3_nt: TGTGCCAGCACTTCCCCCCCAGGGTATTCACCCCTCCACTTT; cdr3_aa: CASTSPPGYSPLHF
v_call: TRBV9; clone_size: NA; cdr3_length: 15; j_call: TRBJ1-1; d_call: TRBD1; cdr3_nt: TGTGCCAGCAGCGCCTACACAGGGGGTTGGGCTGAAGCTTTCTTT; cdr3_aa: CASSAYTGGWAEAFF
v_call: TRBV30; clone_size: NA; cdr3_length: 17; j_call: TRBJ2-3; d_call: TRBD2; cdr3_nt: TGTGCCTGGAGTGCTAAGCGGGGGGGTAGGGTCCCAGATACGCAGTATTTT; cdr3_aa: CAWSAKRGGRVPDTQYF
v_call: TRBV28; clone_size: NA; cdr3_length: 14; j_call: TRBJ1-1; d_call: NA; cdr3_nt: TGTGCCAGCAGTTTAACAGGGAGGGGCACTGAAGCTTTCTTT; cdr3_aa: CASSLTGRGTEAFF
v_call: TRBV5-1; clone_size: NA; cdr3_length: 13; j_call: TRBJ2-5; d_call: NA; cdr3_nt: TGCGCCAGCAGCTTTGCCCCCGAGGAGACCCAGTACTTC; cdr3_aa: CASSFAPEETQYF
v_call: TRBV30; clone_size: NA; cdr3_length: 11; j_call: TRBJ2-7; d_call: NA; cdr3_nt: TGTGCCTGGCAGGGTCCCTACGAGCAGTACTTC; cdr3_aa: CAWQGPYEQYF
v_call: TRBV4-2; clone_size: NA; cdr3_length: 14; j_call: TRBJ2-3; d_call: NA; cdr3_nt: TGTGCCAGCAGCCTATCAATTAGTGGTGATACGCAGTATTTT; cdr3_aa: CASSLSISGDTQYF